These T cell receptor beta chains were read from a single sample in a study of T-cell memory formation after mild COVID-19. TCRdb ran MiXCR on the 5' RACE reads and lists one entry per CDR3 protein. The sample lists 250,000 to 300,000 distinct CDR3 sequences, 15% to 20% occurring once. Sample: PBMCs or a T cell subset sorted from them (not recorded which). The receptor set was obtained from a man aged 18 to 29 who had mild COVID-19 (a few samples of this study predate the infection). Cell type and time point are not known. Both conserved end residues are part of each CDR3. D genes are given only for firm matches. Clone size appears in some rows only: once, few, many, or a class for an expanded clone.

CDR3aa	CDR3nt	v_gene	abundance	d_gene	j_gene
CASSYSGTQNTEAFF	TGTGCCAGCAGTTACTCCGGGACACAGAACACTGAAGCTTTCTTT	TRBV6-5	many	NA	TRBJ1-1
CASSEYDRIGGHTEAFF	TGCGCCAGCAGTGAATACGACAGGATCGGTGGGCACACTGAAGCTTTCTTT	TRBV10-1	NA	NA	TRBJ1-1
CASRAKEGYRTDTQYF	TGTGCCAGCAGGGCCAAGGAGGGGTACCGCACAGATACGCAGTATTTT	TRBV12-3/TRBV12-4	many	NA	TRBJ2-3
CASTSGHSGNTIYF	TGTGCCAGCACTTCAGGCCACTCTGGAAACACCATATATTTT	TRBV12-3/TRBV12-4	few	NA	TRBJ1-3
CASSRKPIISSYNEQFF	TGCGCCAGCAGCCGAAAGCCCATTATAAGCTCCTACAATGAGCAGTTCTTC	TRBV4-3	few	NA	TRBJ2-1
CASRPGLAGITDTQYF	TGCGCCAGCAGGCCGGGACTAGCGGGGATCACAGATACGCAGTATTTT	TRBV5-1	few	TRBD2	TRBJ2-3
CASSLDKVPKGETQYF	TGTGCCAGCAGCTTAGACAAGGTGCCGAAAGGAGAGACCCAGTACTTC	TRBV11-3	NA	NA	TRBJ2-5
CASSRTGLNTEAFF	TGTGCCAGCAGTAGGACAGGGCTGAACACTGAAGCTTTCTTT	TRBV6-6	NA	TRBD1	TRBJ1-1
CAGRTAHGNTIYF	TGTGCCGGCCGGACAGCACATGGAAACACCATATATTTT	TRBV30	NA	NA	TRBJ1-3
CAWSAGGRDIQYF	TGTGCCTGGAGTGCAGGGGGCAGGGACATTCAGTACTTC	TRBV30	many	TRBD1	TRBJ2-4
CASSLGGMWETQYF	TGTGCCAGCAGCTTAGGGGGGATGTGGGAGACCCAGTACTTC	TRBV7-6	many	NA	TRBJ2-5
CSARPQGEQFF	TGCAGTGCTAGACCTCAGGGTGAGCAGTTCTTC	TRBV20-1	NA	NA	TRBJ2-1
CASSRGGASTDTQYF	TGTGCCAGCAGCCGCGGGGGGGCCAGCACAGATACGCAGTATTTT	TRBV7-2	few	TRBD2	TRBJ2-3
CASREQGTQGETQYF	TGTGCCAGCAGGGAGCAGGGGACTCAAGGGGAGACCCAGTACTTC	TRBV2	few	NA	TRBJ2-5
CASSYRLANIQYF	TGTGCCAGCAGTTACCGGCTAGCTAACATTCAGTACTTC	TRBV6-2/TRBV6-3	NA	NA	TRBJ2-4
CASSLGVGGTEAFF	TGCGCCAGCAGCCTAGGGGTTGGGGGCACTGAAGCTTTCTTT	TRBV5-1	few	NA	TRBJ1-1
CASSPAVLETQYF	TGTGCCAGCTCACCAGCTGTTTTGGAGACCCAGTACTTC	TRBV18	NA	NA	TRBJ2-5
CASRLGDTQYF	TGCGCCAGCAGGTTGGGGGATACGCAGTATTTT	TRBV5-1	NA	NA	TRBJ2-3
CASNKQGLGKETQYF	TGTGCCAGCAACAAACAGGGGCTTGGTAAGGAGACCCAGTACTTC	TRBV6-2/TRBV6-3	few	TRBD1	TRBJ2-5
CASRLSLYNEQFF	TGTGCCAGTAGACTGAGTCTTTACAATGAGCAGTTCTTC	TRBV7-9	few	NA	TRBJ2-1
CASSQGGTVPQPQHF	TGCGCCAGCAGCCAAGGGGGAACGGTACCCCAGCCCCAGCATTTT	TRBV4-1	few	NA	TRBJ1-5
CASSHRVVDTEAFF	TGCGCCAGCAGCCACCGGGTAGTGGACACTGAAGCTTTCTTT	TRBV4-1	NA	NA	TRBJ1-1
CSARDLNGYEQYF	TGCAGTGCTAGAGATCTGAATGGGTACGAGCAGTACTTC	TRBV20-1	once	NA	TRBJ2-7
CASIVAISTDTQYF	TGTGCCAGCATAGTCGCGATCAGCACAGATACGCAGTATTTT	TRBV2	NA	NA	TRBJ2-3
CASNLHGGGNQPQHF	TGCGCCAGCAACTTGCATGGGGGAGGCAATCAGCCCCAGCATTTT	TRBV5-1	few	NA	TRBJ1-5
CASSDSRQINSPLHF	TGTGCCAGCAGTGACAGTCGGCAGATTAATTCACCCCTCCACTTT	TRBV2	few	NA	TRBJ1-6
CASSRFGVSYGYTF	TGTGCCAGCAGCCGATTCGGAGTAAGCTATGGCTACACCTTC	TRBV5-4	NA	NA	TRBJ1-2
CASSLRTGYEKLFF	TGTGCCAGCAGCCTGCGGACAGGATATGAAAAACTGTTTTTT	TRBV5-6	NA	TRBD1	TRBJ1-4
CASSLVGGASNQPQHF	TGTGCCAGCAGCTTAGTCGGGGGGGCAAGCAATCAGCCCCAGCATTTT	TRBV7-2	many	NA	TRBJ1-5
CASSLVRTGAQETQYF	TGTGCCAGCAGTTTGGTTAGGACAGGGGCCCAAGAGACCCAGTACTTC	TRBV12-3/TRBV12-4	NA	TRBD1	TRBJ2-5
CASKGFQDSPLHF	TGTGCCAGCAAGGGCTTTCAGGATTCACCCCTCCACTTT	TRBV6-5	NA	NA	TRBJ1-6
CASSWGNSNQPQHF	TGTGCCAGCAGTTGGGGAAATAGCAATCAGCCCCAGCATTTT	TRBV6-2/TRBV6-3	NA	NA	TRBJ1-5
CASSYSGGGGNTIYF	TGTGCCAGCAGTTACTCAGGAGGGGGTGGAAACACCATATATTTT	TRBV6-5	NA	NA	TRBJ1-3
CASSLGGITGELFF	TGTGCCAGCAGCTTAGGGGGGATCACCGGGGAGCTGTTTTTT	TRBV7-2	few	NA	TRBJ2-2
CASSSQAYEQYF	TGCGCCAGCAGCTCCCAAGCCTACGAGCAGTACTTC	TRBV5-1	many	NA	TRBJ2-7
CSARSRGITDTQYF	TGCAGTGCTAGATCCAGGGGGATCACAGATACGCAGTATTTT	TRBV20-1	NA	TRBD1	TRBJ2-3
CASSLVVGANVLTF	TGTGCCAGCAGCTTAGTGGTTGGGGCCAACGTCCTGACTTTC	TRBV7-9	few	NA	TRBJ2-6
CASSVGVPGSGYTF	TGTGCCAGCAGTGTGGGGGTTCCGGGTAGTGGCTACACCTTC	TRBV6-1	NA	NA	TRBJ1-2
CASSPGVLSGANVLTF	TGTGCCAGCAGCCCGGGGGTACTCTCTGGGGCCAACGTCCTGACTTTC	TRBV7-3	few	NA	TRBJ2-6
CASSPDAVYGYTF	TGTGCCAGCTCACCAGACGCAGTTTATGGCTACACCTTC	TRBV18	many	NA	TRBJ1-2
CASSSEYTGELFF	TGTGCCAGCAGTTCAGAATACACCGGGGAGCTGTTTTTT	TRBV12-3/TRBV12-4	NA	NA	TRBJ2-2
CASCGQANYEQYF	TGTGCCAGCTGTGGGCAGGCCAACTACGAGCAGTACTTC	TRBV7-9	NA	NA	TRBJ2-7
CASSFHNEQFF	TGTGCCAGCAGCTTCCACAATGAGCAGTTCTTC	TRBV7-2	many	NA	TRBJ2-1
CASSSAGGNQPQHF	TGTGCCAGCAGCTCGGCGGGTGGGAATCAGCCCCAGCATTTT	TRBV7-8	many	NA	TRBJ1-5
CASSLVGRGNMNTEAFF	TGCGCCAGCAGCTTGGTGGGCAGGGGGAACATGAACACTGAAGCTTTCTTT	TRBV5-1	NA	TRBD1	TRBJ1-1
CASRSDRAYTEAFF	TGTGCCAGCAGATCAGACAGGGCCTACACTGAAGCTTTCTTT	TRBV6-2/TRBV6-3	few	TRBD1	TRBJ1-1
CSVEHHQSSYNEQFF	TGCAGCGTTGAGCACCACCAGAGCTCCTACAATGAGCAGTTCTTC	TRBV29-1	few	NA	TRBJ2-1
CASQGQGGSEQFF	TGTGCCAGCCAGGGACAGGGAGGTTCTGAGCAGTTCTTC	TRBV5-4	NA	TRBD1	TRBJ2-1
CASSYRGGTGGPYNEQFF	TGTGCCAGCAGTTATAGAGGCGGGACAGGTGGCCCCTACAATGAGCAGTTCTTC	TRBV6-5	NA	TRBD1	TRBJ2-1
CASSSNGPNEKLFF	TGCGCCAGCAGCTCTAACGGACCGAATGAAAAACTGTTTTTT	TRBV5-1	few	NA	TRBJ1-4
CASSQVGGLKPQHF	TGCGCCAGCAGCCAAGTAGGTGGCCTCAAGCCCCAGCATTTT	TRBV4-1	NA	NA	TRBJ1-5
CASRDRGYSYEQYF	TGTGCCAGCAGAGACAGGGGATACTCCTACGAGCAGTACTTC	TRBV6-2/TRBV6-3	NA	TRBD1	TRBJ2-7
CASSKQVETQYF	TGTGCCAGCAGCAAGCAAGTGGAGACCCAGTACTTC	TRBV5-6	few	NA	TRBJ2-5
CASSFRDADGYTF	TGTGCCAGCAGCTTCCGGGACGCAGACGGCTACACCTTC	TRBV7-9	NA	NA	TRBJ1-2
CASSLGAGGQETQYF	TGTGCCAGCAGCTTAGGAGCGGGGGGCCAAGAGACCCAGTACTTC	TRBV7-8	few	TRBD2	TRBJ2-5
CSARQLAGAHQSQETQYF	TGCAGTGCTAGGCAACTAGCGGGGGCCCACCAGTCCCAAGAGACCCAGTACTTC	TRBV20-1	NA	TRBD2	TRBJ2-5
CSGGLAGASTDTQYF	TGCAGCGGCGGACTAGCGGGGGCCTCCACAGATACGCAGTATTTT	TRBV29-1	NA	TRBD2	TRBJ2-3
CASSGQGINYGYTF	TGTGCCAGCAGTGGACAGGGGATCAACTATGGCTACACCTTC	TRBV6-5	once	TRBD1	TRBJ1-2
CASSGYNEQFF	TGTGCCAGCAGCGGATACAATGAGCAGTTCTTC	TRBV25-1	many	NA	TRBJ2-1